This entry is about one TCR beta chain. The table lists this clonotype with a few counts. Its antigen remains undetermined. Base qualities are not recorded, but no much larger clone differs from it by a single base. The data were taken from a study of spatial heterogeneity in lung cancer (dated by TCRdb to about 2019). For the study in its entirety: Donors were over 60 patients with early-stage, untreated non-small cell lung cancer from the lung TRACERx cohort. Follow-up PBMC samples were sequenced whenever available, and the median time to follow-up was 2 to 3 years after resection. Beta-chain transcripts were consistently detected in greater numbers than alpha-chain transcripts, which likely reflected higher beta-chain transcript abundance. In the raw uncorrected reads, each unique combination of TCR and UMI appeared on average more than ten times. In non-small cell lung cancer, the study quantitatively compared TCR alpha and beta repertoires across several tumor regions, matched nontumor lung, and blood. The study linked features of the TCR repertoire to counts of nonsynonymous mutations, which were determined by whole-exome sequencing of tumor tissue. Both alpha and beta chains were TCR-sequenced in samples taken at surgery, namely 220 tumor regions, under 80 matched nontumor lung samples and about 58 PBMC samples. What the study reported, not specific to this receptor: Only 14 to 15 patients were included in comparisons of baseline and follow-up blood repertoires. Ubiquitous expanded tumor TCRs were detected in blood more often at tumor resection than at routine follow-up. Confirming at a functional level the hypothesis that regional TCRs recognize regional mutations was considered to require additional single-cell paired TCR alpha and beta sequencing.

The label giving this sample's time point can be read as: blood at routine non-recurrence follow-up after resection. Whole RNA extracted from tumor and nontumor lung tissue, or from cryopreserved PBMC samples, was used for TCR sequencing without cell sorting. A patient was chosen for TCR sequencing only when enough RNA was available from at least two tumor regions. The library was obtained by 5' RACE. For sequencing, a NextSeq 500 was employed. In the TCR library protocol, a unique molecular identifier was attached to each TCR cDNA molecule so that PCR and sequencing errors could be corrected. The authors' analysis ran thus. Decombinator tools were used for TCR identification, UMI-based error correction and CDR3 extraction. Expanded TCRs were defined as those above a frequency of 2 per 1,000, corresponding to the top 1% of the tumor frequency distribution. Rényi diversity was computed with the R vegan package after subsampling each repertoire 100 times to 5,000 TCRs. To build CDR3 similarity networks, amino acid triplet string-kernel similarity was used, and CDR3s were connected when their pairwise similarity was above 0.82. TCRdb itself trimmed the public reads at Q25 with fastp, ran MiXCR and retained productive beta chains. Under each unique CDR3 protein, matching rows form one entry showing the most common genes and DNA. TCRdb assigned the V and J calls; the authors' analysis was not used. The sample contains roughly 110,000 distinct CDR3 sequences, approximately 10% of them found a single time. In total, the top ten clones hold 20% to 25% of the sample.

The sequencing used PBMCs, collected at follow-up. This receptor was identified in a female donor with early-stage non-small cell lung cancer.

The DNA sequence is TGTGCCATCAGGGGACTAGCGGGAGAAGATACGCAGTATTTT. This encodes CAIRGLAGEDTQYF. The chain joins TRBV10-3 to TRBJ2-3, with TRBD2 matching 14 junction bases. Reading the germline V gene gives CDR1 ENHRY and CDR2 SYGVKD. The CDR3 numbers 14 residues from cysteine through phenylalanine. The read is trimmed to its CDR3 DNA, 42 bases read in frame from base 1. The germline V end is reduced by 6 bases and the J end by 5 bases; junction bases left unmatched: 1.